The entry below gives a single T cell receptor beta chain sequence along with its context. This clonotype was found many times. Its antigen has not been determined. Per-base qualities were not stored, and no clone one base away is much larger. This record comes from a study of CD8 T cells in ankylosing spondylitis (dated by TCRdb to 2015 to 2018). With respect to the entire study: The study profiled T cell receptor beta repertoires in healthy donors and ankylosing spondylitis patients to find disease-linked TCR variants. Samples of peripheral blood were taken, and for ankylosing spondylitis patients, synovial fluid was collected as well. In total, the full study cohort was made up of roughly 100 healthy donors and roughly 27 ankylosing spondylitis patients. Findings and caveats that apply to the study as a whole: Some of the motif variants had been reported before in the synovial fluid and blood of reactive arthritis patients, a finding that suggests common disease-initiation mechanisms. A TCR beta motif made up of eight highly homologous amino acid variants appeared to be characteristic of blood from ankylosing spondylitis patients. The disease-linked clones had a CD8+ phenotype and were found at relatively low frequencies in peripheral blood. Significant enrichment of the disease-linked clones was reported in matched synovial fluid samples from ankylosing spondylitis patients.

TCRdb shows the sequencer as Illumina HiSeq 2500. TCR beta libraries were prepared by quantitative 5'-RACE with molecular barcodes. The authors' analysis ran thus. To identify disease-linked TCR variants, a new computational method was used, one built on a probabilistic model of VDJ rearrangement. TCRdb reanalyzed the raw reads on its own, using fastp at Q25 for trimming and MiXCR for clone calling, and kept in-frame beta chains. Every entry covers one CDR3 protein and lists the most common genes and DNA from its rows. These V and J calls originate from TCRdb's pipeline instead of the authors' own analysis. This sample comprises roughly 150,000 distinct CDR3 sequences, about a third of them detected only once. The ten largest clones add up to 6% of the sample. Synovial fluid samples were matched to blood samples from the same ankylosing spondylitis patients. This TCR came from a male donor with ankylosing spondylitis. The specimen was synovial fluid, either unsorted or a sorted T cell fraction (not recorded which).

The bases are TGTGCCAGCAGCAGGGGGGATACGCAGTATTTT. This translates into CASSRGDTQYF. The sequence links TRBV7-2 to TRBJ2-3; the D gene is perhaps TRBD1, from 6 matching bases. The CDR3 measures 11 amino acids from cysteine to phenylalanine. Only the CDR3 region is kept as DNA, spanning 33 bases read in frame from base 1. CDR1 and CDR2 are read off the germline V gene as SGHTA and FQGNSA. V is shortened by 5 bases, J by 6 bases, and the region joining them spans 6 bases.